This TCR beta chain was identified during a study of metastatic and nonmetastatic thyroid tumors. Across the study: Repertoires from blood and tumor or nodule tissue of malignant and benign thyroid patients were compared. Study findings and constraints: Relative to benign nodules, malignant thyroid tumors were reportedly characterized by significantly elevated TCR beta diversity in blood and tumor.

The CDR3 is made up of 14 amino acids. Germline CDR1 SGHTA, CDR2 FQGTGA. The V and J ends lost 2 bases and 4 bases respectively, with 11 bases between them. Original handling: A classifier for distant metastasis in papillary thyroid cancer was constructed using CDR3 differences observed across clinicopathological groups. MiXCR was used by TCRdb to re-call the PCR reads. In this record, the V and J calls reflect TCRdb's handling and not the investigators' own analysis. The sample lists around 50,000 clones; approximately 20% were seen once. As for this clone: No antigen is known for it.

Until they underwent thyroid surgery, no patient had received any treatment. Sequencing input: blood. This receptor was obtained from a male donor with papillary thyroid cancer or a benign thyroid nodule (not recorded which). Some clones in this sample may be carry-over from other donors' samples. The V and J genes are TRBV7-3 and TRBJ1-1, with a possible D match to TRBD1 (6 bases). The CDR3 DNA is TGTGCCAGCAGCTTATGGGGGCGCGGCACTGAAGCTTTCTTT. Its translation is CASSLWGRGTEAFF.